One and the same sample provided the 16 T cell receptor beta chains below, sequenced in a study of cytomegalovirus exposure and HLA in healthy donors. In the PCR, 60 Vbeta and 13 Jbeta primers were used. TCRdb's copy holds only in-frame clones and misses some; the assay was immunoSEQ multiplex PCR. The table includes some 99,000 clones, roughly 79% detected once. Sequences were obtained from PBMCs. These receptors were taken from a man aged 35 to 55 in good health and CMV-seronegative.

This chain joins TRBV7-2 and TRBJ2-2; D is possibly TRBD2 (6 bases). CDR1 SGHTA and CDR2 FQGNSA come from the germline V gene. Trimming took off 4 bases at V and 5 bases at J, with 23 bases between the two ends. The CDR3 contains 18 residues. The CDR3 DNA follows: TGTGCCAGCAGCTCCGAGGTGCTCCTCAGGGCGGGGACCGGGGAGCTGTTTTTT. Residues: CASSSEVLLRAGTGELFF.

The chain carries TRBV5-6 and TRBJ2-7; 7 positions match TRBD2. V was clipped by 6 bases and J by 5 bases; unmatched bases: 14. Germline lookup yields CDR1 SGHDT and CDR2 YYEEEE. The CDR3 loop spans 15 amino acids. CDR3 sequence: CASTMDGGTLNEQYF. CDR3 coding DNA: TGTGCCAGCACCATGGACGGGGGGACCCTAAACGAGCAGTACTTC.

This chain uses TRBV5-1 with TRBJ2-2; 8 bases match TRBD2. The V gene's germline CDR1 is SGHRS and CDR2 YFSETQ. V shed 4 bases, J shed 2 bases, and the junction held 7 bases outside the gene matches. CDR3 size: 16 residues. The CDR3 coding sequence is TGCGCCAGCAGCGCGAGCGGGGGCCTAAACACCGGGGAGCTGTTTTTT. Translation gives CASSASGGLNTGELFF.

The chain combines TRBV5-1 with TRBJ2-7; TRBD1 aligns across 8 bases. The germline V gene has CDR1 SGHRS and CDR2 YFSETQ. J gave up 2 bases and V 4 bases, and 8 bases lay outside the gene matches. This CDR3 spans 15 amino acids. CDR3 sequence: CASSPGTGDAYEQYF. The CDR3 region has the DNA TGCGCCAGCAGCCCAGGGACAGGAGATGCCTACGAGCAGTACTTC.

The chain carries TRBV6-1 and TRBJ2-1; 8 nucleotides match TRBD2. Per the germline V gene, CDR1 is MNHNS and CDR2 is SASEGT. The CDR3 is made up of 17 amino acids. Germline trimming cut 4 bases from V and 5 bases from J; bases unmatched to any gene: 13. The CDR3 nucleotides are TGTGCCAGCAGTGTAGAGTGGTGGGCTAGCGGGCACAATGAGCAGTTCTTC. It encodes CASSVEWWASGHNEQFF.

Here the CDR3 DNA reads TGTGCCAGCAGTGTCGAGGCCGGGGAGCAGTTCTTC. Amino acid sequence: CASSVEAGEQFF. The chain joins TRBV6-1 to TRBJ2-1; D uncertain. This CDR3 spans 12 amino acids. Trimming took 4 bases from V and 10 from J, leaving 11 bases between them. Germline values: CDR1 MNHNS, CDR2 SASEGT.

The chain couples TRBV4-3 to TRBJ2-1; D ambiguous. V dropped 0 bases and J dropped 0 bases, with 6 bases sitting between them. CDR1 is LGHNA and CDR2 is YSLEER in the germline V gene. This CDR3 has 15 residues. CDR3 sequence: CASSQDRSSYNEQFF. CDR3 in DNA: TGCGCCAGCAGCCAAGATAGGAGCTCCTACAATGAGCAGTTCTTC.

J is TRBJ2-7 and V is TRBV11-2; TRBD1 matches at 8 bases. V lost 7 bases and J lost 6; bases outside the gene matches: 17. The CDR3 is 16 amino acids. The germline V gene encodes CDR1 SGHAT and CDR2 FQNNGV. The DNA for the CDR3 is TGTGCCAGCACCCCCGGTTGGCGGACAGGGAGTTTCGAGCAGTACTTC. This gives the protein CASTPGWRTGSFEQYF.

The chain combines TRBV10-3 with TRBJ2-1; 8 nucleotides agree with TRBD1. V shed 2 bases, J shed 3 bases, and the junction held 6 bases outside the gene matches. The CDR3 runs 16 residues. Per germline, CDR1 ENHRY and CDR2 SYGVKD. CDR3 sequence (DNA): TGTGCCATCAGTGAGGGGGGACAGGCTCGCTACAATGAGCAGTTCTTC. Encoded protein: CAISEGGQARYNEQFF.

The rearrangement uses TRBV25-1 and TRBJ2-3, with D tentatively TRBD2 (5 bases). The germline V gene has CDR1 MGHDK and CDR2 SYGVNS. CDR3 length: 14 amino acids. The V end was cut by 0 bases, the J end by 8 bases, with 12 bases between. The CDR3 protein is CASSEYLAEGTQYF. The CDR3 DNA reads TGTGCCAGCAGTGAATACTTGGCAGAGGGTACGCAGTATTTT.

The chain couples TRBV7-2 to TRBJ1-1; TRBD1 matches 9 bases. The CDR3 runs to 15 residues. The ends lost 5 bases at V and 1 base at J; junction bases unmatched: 5. CDR1 is SGHTA and CDR2 is FQGNSA in the germline V gene. In DNA, the CDR3 is TGTGCCAGCAGCCCTGGACAGGGGCCGAACACTGAAGCTTTCTTT. Amino acid sequence: CASSPGQGPNTEAFF.

The V call is TRBV7-3, the J call TRBJ2-2, with a possible D match to TRBD1 (6 bases). The CDR3 contains 14 residues. Germline V lookup: CDR1 SGHTA, CDR2 FQGTGA. Deletions cut 2 bases from V and 7 bases from J, with 11 bases between. The CDR3 loop is CASSLLAGDGELFF. DNA of the CDR3: TGTGCCAGCAGCTTACTCGCAGGGGACGGGGAGCTGTTTTTT. Based on the CDR3 plus reference TRBV7-3 and TRBJ2-2, the full variable domain is GAGVSQTPSNKVTEKGKYVELRCDPISGHTALYWYRQSLGQGPEFLIYFQGTGAADDSGLPNDRFFAVRPEGSVSTLKIQRTERGDSAVYLCASSLLAGDGELFFGEGSRLTVL.

This clone was found a few times. The chain links TRBV10-3 to TRBJ2-7; TRBD2 matches at 11 bases. The germline V gene encodes CDR1 ENHRY and CDR2 SYGVKD. J was trimmed by 0 bases and V by 6 bases; bases with no gene match: 4. The CDR3 runs 15 residues. CDR3 sequence (DNA): TGTGCCATCAGGACTAGCGGGGACCCCTCCTACGAGCAGTACTTC. Amino acid sequence: CAIRTSGDPSYEQYF.

This clone came up once. The chain employs TRBV9 and TRBJ2-3; D remains ambiguous. CDR3 length: 16 residues. Germline V lookup: CDR1 SGDLS, CDR2 YYNGEE. V dropped 2 bases and J dropped 0 bases, with 13 bases sitting between them. CDR3: CASSVSPSLSTDTQYF. CDR3 in DNA: TGTGCCAGCAGCGTCTCTCCAAGTCTAAGCACAGATACGCAGTATTTT.

The chain recombines TRBV11-2 with TRBJ2-7; no firm D call. V dropped 0 bases and J dropped 5 bases, with 5 bases sitting between them. The CDR3 has 12 amino acids. Germline CDR1 is SGHAT and CDR2 is FQNNGV. CDR3 protein: CASSLDLHEQYF. The CDR3 nucleotides read TGTGCCAGCAGCTTAGATCTCCACGAGCAGTACTTC.

The chain uses TRBV27 and TRBJ2-2; D is uncertain. The V and J ends lost 6 bases and 1 base respectively, with 18 bases between them. The germline V gene encodes CDR1 MNHEY and CDR2 SMNVEV (reference sequence). This CDR3 comprises 17 residues. Here the CDR3 reads CASRSVGQQLNTGELFF. CDR3 sequence (DNA): TGTGCCAGCAGATCGGTTGGGCAGCAATTGAACACCGGGGAGCTGTTTTTT.